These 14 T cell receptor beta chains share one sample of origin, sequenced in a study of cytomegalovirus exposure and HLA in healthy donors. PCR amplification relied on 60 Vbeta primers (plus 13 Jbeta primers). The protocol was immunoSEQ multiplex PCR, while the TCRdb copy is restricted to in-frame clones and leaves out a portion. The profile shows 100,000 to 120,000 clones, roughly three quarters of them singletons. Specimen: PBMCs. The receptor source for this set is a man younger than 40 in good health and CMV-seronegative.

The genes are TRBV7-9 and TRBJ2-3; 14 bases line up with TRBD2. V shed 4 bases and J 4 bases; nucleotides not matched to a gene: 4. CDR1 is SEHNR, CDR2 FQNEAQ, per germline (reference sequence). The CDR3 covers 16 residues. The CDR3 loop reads CASSSGLAGVSDTQYF. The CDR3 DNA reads TGTGCCAGCAGCTCGGGACTAGCGGGAGTATCAGATACGCAGTATTTT.

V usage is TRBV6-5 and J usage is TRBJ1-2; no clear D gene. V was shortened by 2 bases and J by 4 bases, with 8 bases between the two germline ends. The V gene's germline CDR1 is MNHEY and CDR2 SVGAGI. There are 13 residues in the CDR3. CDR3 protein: CASSYRDSYGYTF. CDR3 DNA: TGTGCCAGCAGTTACAGAGACTCCTATGGCTACACCTTC.

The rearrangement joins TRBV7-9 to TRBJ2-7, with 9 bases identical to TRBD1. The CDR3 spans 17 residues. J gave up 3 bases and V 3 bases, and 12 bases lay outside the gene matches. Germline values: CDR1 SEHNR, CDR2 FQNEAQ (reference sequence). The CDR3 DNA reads TGTGCCAGCAGCTTCGGATCCTTCCGGGACAGGGACTACGAGCAGTACTTC. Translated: CASSFGSFRDRDYEQYF.

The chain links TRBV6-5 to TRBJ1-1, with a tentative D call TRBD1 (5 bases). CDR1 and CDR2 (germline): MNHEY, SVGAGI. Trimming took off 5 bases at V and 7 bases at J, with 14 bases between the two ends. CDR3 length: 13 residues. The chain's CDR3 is CASSTRVGGEAFF. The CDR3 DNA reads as TGTGCCAGCAGTACCCGGGTGGGGGGTGAAGCTTTCTTT.

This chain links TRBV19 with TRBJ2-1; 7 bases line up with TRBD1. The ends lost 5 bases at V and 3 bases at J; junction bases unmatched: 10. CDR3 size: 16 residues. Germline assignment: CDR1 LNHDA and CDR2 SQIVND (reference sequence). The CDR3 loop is CASSPATGIYYNEQFF. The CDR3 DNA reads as TGTGCCAGTAGTCCCGCGACAGGGATTTACTACAATGAGCAGTTCTTC.

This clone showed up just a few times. The CDR3 protein is CASIQTLGGSTDTQYF. DNA for the CDR3: TGTGCCAGCATCCAAACATTGGGCGGGAGCACAGATACGCAGTATTTT. The chain employs TRBV7-9 and TRBJ2-3; D might be TRBD2 (5 bases). Germline V lookup: CDR1 SEHNR, CDR2 FQNEAQ (reference sequence). The CDR3 length is 16 residues. V was trimmed by 7 bases and J by 0 bases, leaving 17 bases between them. The whole variable domain, filled in from reference TRBV7-9 and TRBJ2-3, reads DTGVSQNPRHKITKRGQNVTFRCDPISEHNRLYWYRQTLGQGPEFLTYFQNEAQLEKSRLLSDRFSAERPKGSFSTLEIQRTEQGDSAMYLCASIQTLGGSTDTQYFGPGTRLTVL.

The CDR3 nucleotides are TGTGCCAGCAGCAAAGTGAGGAGGGAAGGGTGCGAGCAGTACTTC. Protein sequence: CASSKVRREGCEQYF. The chain joins TRBV21-1 to TRBJ2-7; the table's D call TRBD2 went unverified against the DNA. TRBV21-1 is a recognized pseudogene. This CDR3 contains 15 residues.

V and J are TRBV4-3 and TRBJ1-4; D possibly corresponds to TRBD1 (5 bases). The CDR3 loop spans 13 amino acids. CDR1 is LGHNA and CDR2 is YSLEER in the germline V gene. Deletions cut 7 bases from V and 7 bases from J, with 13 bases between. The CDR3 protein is CASNRRGTEKLFF. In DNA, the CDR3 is TGCGCCAGCAACCGGAGGGGAACTGAAAAACTGTTTTTT.

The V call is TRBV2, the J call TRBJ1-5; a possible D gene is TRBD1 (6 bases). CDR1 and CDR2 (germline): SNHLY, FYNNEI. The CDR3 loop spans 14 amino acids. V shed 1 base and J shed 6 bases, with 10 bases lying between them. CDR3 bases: TGTGCCAGCAGTGAAGGGACAGAAAGTCAGCCCCAGCATTTT. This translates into CASSEGTESQPQHF.

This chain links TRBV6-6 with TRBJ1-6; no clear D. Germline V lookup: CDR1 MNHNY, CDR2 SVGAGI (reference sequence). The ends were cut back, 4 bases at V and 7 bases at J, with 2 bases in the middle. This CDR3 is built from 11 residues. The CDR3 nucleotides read TGTGCCAGCAGTTTAAATTCACCCCTCCACTTT. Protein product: CASSLNSPLHF.

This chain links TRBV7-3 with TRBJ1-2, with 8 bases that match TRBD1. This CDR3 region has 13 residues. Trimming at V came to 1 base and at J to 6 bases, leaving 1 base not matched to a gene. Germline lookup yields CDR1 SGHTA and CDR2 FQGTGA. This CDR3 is CASSLRTGNGYTF. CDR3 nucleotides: TGTGCCAGCAGCTTAAGGACAGGGAATGGCTACACCTTC. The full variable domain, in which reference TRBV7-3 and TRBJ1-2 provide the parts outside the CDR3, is GAGVSQTPSNKVTEKGKYVELRCDPISGHTALYWYRQSLGQGPEFLIYFQGTGAADDSGLPNDRFFAVRPEGSVSTLKIQRTERGDSAVYLCASSLRTGNGYTFGSGTRLTVV.

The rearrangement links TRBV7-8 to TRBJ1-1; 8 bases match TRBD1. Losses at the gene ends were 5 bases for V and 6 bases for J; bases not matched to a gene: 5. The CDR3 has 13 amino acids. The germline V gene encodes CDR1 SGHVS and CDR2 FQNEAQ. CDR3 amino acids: CASSPRTGPEAFF. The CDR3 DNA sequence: TGTGCCAGCAGCCCTAGGACAGGGCCTGAAGCTTTCTTT.

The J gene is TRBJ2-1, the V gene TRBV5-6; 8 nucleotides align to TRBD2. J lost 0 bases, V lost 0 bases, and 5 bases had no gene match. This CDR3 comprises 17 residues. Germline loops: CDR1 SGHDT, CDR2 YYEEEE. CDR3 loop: CASSLDPSGLSYNEQFF. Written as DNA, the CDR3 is TGTGCCAGCAGCTTGGATCCTAGCGGGCTCTCCTACAATGAGCAGTTCTTC.

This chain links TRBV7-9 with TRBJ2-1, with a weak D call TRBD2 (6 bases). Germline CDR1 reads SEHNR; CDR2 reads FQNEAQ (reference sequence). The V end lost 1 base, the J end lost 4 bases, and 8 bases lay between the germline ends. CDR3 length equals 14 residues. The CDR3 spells CASSLEGRYNEQFF. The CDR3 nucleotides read TGTGCCAGCAGCTTAGAGGGGAGGTACAATGAGCAGTTCTTC. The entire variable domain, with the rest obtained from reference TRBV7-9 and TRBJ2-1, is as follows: DTGVSQNPRHKITKRGQNVTFRCDPISEHNRLYWYRQTLGQGPEFLTYFQNEAQLEKSRLLSDRFSAERPKGSFSTLEIQRTEQGDSAMYLCASSLEGRYNEQFFGPGTRLTVL.